One and the same sample provided the 25 T cell receptor beta chains below, sequenced in a study of blood T cells in healthy people across ages. A second PCR of 7 to 11 cycles used a sample-barcoded 5' primer and a J-beta primer mix. TCRdb fed the 5' RACE reads into MiXCR, producing one record per CDR3 protein. The sample consists of roughly 1.9 million distinct CDR3 sequences, about two fifths of them appearing once. The sequenced material came from blood. These receptor sequences come from a human donor in good health.

This clonotype was counted a few times. The chain is built from TRBV11-2 and TRBJ1-1; no clear D gene. CDR1 is SGHAT, CDR2 FQNNGV, per germline. V lost 3 bases, J lost 8 bases, and 13 bases lay in between. The CDR3 has 13 residues. In DNA, the CDR3 is TGTGCCAGCAGCTTCCACGACTCTAAAGAAGCTTTCTTT. This codes for CASSFHDSKEAFF.

On this clonotype: Since a much larger clone is just one base distant, this may be a read error. The rearrangement joins TRBV20-1 to TRBJ2-4, with D possibly matching TRBD2 (6 bases). The germline V gene encodes CDR1 DFQATT and CDR2 SNEGSKA (reference sequence). The CDR3 length is 11 residues. CDR3 sequence reads: CGARYLASQYF. In DNA form, the CDR3 reads TGCGGTGCTAGGTACCTAGCGAGTCAGTACTTC.

As to this clonotype: One end of the junction varies from germline; a read error may be responsible. The chain recombines TRBV2 with TRBJ2-5; 8 bases align to TRBD1. The CDR3 has 14 amino acids. Germline lookup yields CDR1 SNHLY and CDR2 FYNNEI. CDR3 region: CACSEVTGGETQYF. CDR3 bases: TGTGCCTGCAGTGAAGTAACAGGGGGAGAGACCCAGTACTTC.

This clonotype was detected only a few times. V is TRBV7-2 and J is TRBJ2-4, with 7 nucleotides matching TRBD1. The J call may be faulty, since TRBJ2-7 better matches the DNA end. This CDR3 comprises 17 residues. CDR1 is SGHTA and CDR2 is FQGNSA in the germline V gene. DNA for the CDR3: TGTGCCAGCAGCTTAGCCCCGGGACAGAAAATTACCTACGAGCAGTACTTC. Encoded protein: CASSLAPGQKITYEQYF.

The V call is TRBV12-3 or TRBV12-4, the J call TRBJ1-5, with 7 bases that match TRBD1. CDR3 size: 15 residues. V lost 6 bases to trimming and J lost 0 bases; unmatched junction nucleotides: 5. DNA of the CDR3: TGTGCCAGCAGCCATGACAGGGATAGCAATCAGCCCCAGCATTTT. As protein: CASSHDRDSNQPQHF.

This clonotype was counted between two and nine times. The chain joins TRBV5-5 to TRBJ2-1, with D hard to call. With 4 bases removed from V and 8 bases from J, the gap between germline ends came to 22 bases. Germline V lookup: CDR1 SGHKS, CDR2 YYEKEE (reference sequence). The CDR3 is 16 amino acids. DNA for the CDR3: TGTGCCAGCAGCCAATTTTCGACCGAGCCCGACGATGAGCAGTTCTTC. Amino acid sequence: CASSQFSTEPDDEQFF.

The V and J genes are TRBV20-1 and TRBJ1-2; no clear D. Germline V gene lookup returns CDR1 DFQATT and CDR2 SNEGSKA (reference sequence). Between the trimmed V and J ends, which lost 2 bases and 4 bases, there was a span of 17 bases. The CDR3 is 15 residues long. CDR3 DNA sequence: TGCAGTGCTAGATTTAACATGTACGCGGCCTATGGCTACACCTTC. Its protein product is CSARFNMYAAYGYTF.

The V and J genes are TRBV27 and TRBJ2-7; 8 bases agree with TRBD1. Trimming at V came to 5 bases and at J to 4 bases, leaving 4 bases not matched to a gene. The CDR3 runs to 13 residues. The germline V gene has CDR1 MNHEY and CDR2 SMNVEV (reference sequence). For the CDR3, the DNA is TGTGCCAGCAGTATAGGGACAGGTTACGAGCAGTACTTC. Encoded protein: CASSIGTGYEQYF.

The V and J genes are TRBV15 and TRBJ2-3; 7 bases are a match to TRBD1. The length of the CDR3 is 17 residues. V shed 0 bases and J 2 bases; nucleotides not matched to a gene: 8. Germline values: CDR1 LNHNV, CDR2 YYDKDF (reference sequence). The DNA of the CDR3 is TGTGCCACCAGCAGAGATACAGGGGTGGGGGCCACAGATACGCAGTATTTT. This gives the protein CATSRDTGVGATDTQYF.

This chain links TRBV9 with TRBJ2-3; TRBD1 matches 7 bases. In germline, CDR1 is SGDLS, CDR2 YYNGEE. The CDR3 contains 15 residues. V was pared by 1 base and J by 3 bases, with 5 bases of the junction left unmatched. The CDR3 loop reads CASSVLTGRTDTQYF. The DNA for the CDR3 is TGTGCCAGCAGCGTACTGACAGGGCGGACAGATACGCAGTATTTT.

The rearrangement links TRBV15 to TRBJ2-7; TRBD1 might be the D (5 bases). The germline V and J ends were trimmed by 0 bases and 1 base, with 13 bases remaining between them. The CDR3 is 16 amino acids. Germline V gene lookup returns CDR1 LNHNV and CDR2 YYDKDF (reference sequence). The CDR3 spells CATSREAGYGSYEQYF. CDR3 nucleotides: TGTGCCACCAGCAGAGAGGCAGGGTACGGGTCCTACGAGCAGTACTTC.

The genes are TRBV7-3 and TRBJ2-3; D is perhaps TRBD1 or TRBD2 (6 bases each). The V end was cut by 5 bases, the J end by 2 bases, with 14 bases between. Germline V gene sequence: CDR1 SGHTA, CDR2 FQGTGA. The CDR3 extends over 15 amino acids. The CDR3 sequence is CASSQRGETTDTQYF. The CDR3 nucleotides read TGTGCCAGCAGCCAAAGGGGGGAAACCACAGATACGCAGTATTTT.

This clonotype was detected many times. The chain has TRBV27 and TRBJ2-3; D gene unclear. The CDR3 runs 13 residues. With 3 bases removed from V and 0 bases from J, the gap between germline ends came to 4 bases. Germline-derived CDR1 and CDR2 are MNHEY and SMNVEV (reference sequence). CDR3 DNA: TGTGCCAGCAGTTTTTTAAGCACAGATACGCAGTATTTT. Residues: CASSFLSTDTQYF.

In this sample, this clonotype turned up a few times. The chain is built from TRBV12-3 or TRBV12-4 and TRBJ1-2; perhaps TRBD1 as D (6 bases). This CDR3 is 14 amino acids long. Trimming removed 6 bases from V and 2 bases from J, with 13 bases in between. CDR3 coding DNA: TGTGCCAGCAGCAGACAGGAGATAAACTATGGCTACACCTTC. Amino acids: CASSRQEINYGYTF.

Only a few counts were recorded for this clonotype. CDR3 sequence (DNA): TGCAGTGCCGACCGGGGGGAGGCCAAAAACATTCAGTACTTC. It encodes CSADRGEAKNIQYF. V is TRBV20-1 and J is TRBJ2-4; 7 bases are a match to TRBD2. Losses at the gene ends were 6 bases for V and 1 base for J; bases not matched to a gene: 6. From germline, CDR1 is DFQATT and CDR2 SNEGSKA (reference sequence). This CDR3 region has 14 residues.

This chain connects TRBV9 to TRBJ1-1; 9 bases map to TRBD1. CDR3 length: 16 amino acids. Per germline, CDR1 SGDLS and CDR2 YYNGEE. V lost 4 bases, J lost 6 bases, and 13 bases stayed unmatched. The CDR3 DNA is TGTGCCAGCAGCTCGTGGACAGGGGTGGGGATACCTGAAGCTTTCTTT. It codes for CASSSWTGVGIPEAFF.

This clonotype was picked up a small number of times. The chain couples TRBV4-3 to TRBJ2-1; TRBD1 agrees at 9 bases. The CDR3 length is 17 residues. V lost 1 base, J lost 2 bases, and 6 bases stayed unmatched. CDR1 is LGHNA and CDR2 is YSLEER in the germline V gene. The CDR3 is CASSQVNRGLTYNEQFF. The CDR3 coding sequence is TGCGCCAGCAGCCAAGTCAACAGGGGGCTGACCTACAATGAGCAGTTCTTC.

The chain carries TRBV12-3 or TRBV12-4 and TRBJ1-1; maybe TRBD1 (6 bases). Trimming removed 3 bases at V and 1 base at J, with 12 bases between. CDR3 length: 15 residues. CDR3 nucleotide sequence: TGTGCCAGCAGTTTTACGACAGGACCGAACACTGAAGCTTTCTTT. Protein: CASSFTTGPNTEAFF.

The chain links TRBV28 to TRBJ2-3; 7 bases align to TRBD2. Germline V gene data show CDR1 as MDHEN and CDR2 as SYDVKM. This CDR3 is built from 14 residues. V shed 4 bases and J 5 bases; nucleotides not matched to a gene: 6. The CDR3 here is CASSSWGGIDTQYF. Written as DNA, the CDR3 is TGTGCCAGCAGTTCCTGGGGGGGGATAGATACGCAGTATTTT.

The chain is built from TRBV7-9 and TRBJ1-1, with 11 bases identical to TRBD1. Germline CDR1 is SEHNR and CDR2 is FQNEAQ (reference sequence). V lost 6 bases, J lost 4 bases, and 19 bases stayed unmatched. The CDR3 spans 19 residues. The CDR3 nucleotides read TGTGCCAGCAGTCCGGGGTGGACAGGGGGCACCCGGCGGACCACTGAAGCTTTCTTT. Its translation: CASSPGWTGGTRRTTEAFF.

The chain joins TRBV5-1 to TRBJ2-7; TRBD2 aligns across 7 bases. Germline CDR1 is SGHRS and CDR2 is YFSETQ. The CDR3 totals 19 residues. V was clipped by 6 bases and J by 0 bases; unmatched bases: 21. The CDR3: CASMSSGTGLQTSSYEQYF. The CDR3, as DNA: TGCGCCAGCATGTCTAGCGGAACGGGACTCCAAACCAGCTCCTACGAGCAGTACTTC.

This clonotype was seen a handful of times. This chain links TRBV9 with TRBJ2-7, with D possibly TRBD2 on 6 matching bases. Looked up from germline, CDR1 is SGDLS and CDR2 is YYNGEE. Trimming pared 0 bases from V and 6 bases from J, leaving 16 bases between. The CDR3 length is 15 residues. In DNA, the CDR3 is TGTGCCAGCAGCGTAGAGGCTCTCGAGACTAGCGAGCAGTACTTC. It is translated as CASSVEALETSEQYF.

This chain joins TRBV5-6 and TRBJ1-5; tentatively, D is TRBD1 (5 bases). CDR1 is SGHDT and CDR2 is YYEEEE in the germline V gene. V shed 3 bases and J shed 6 bases, with 16 bases lying between them. This CDR3 has 15 residues. The CDR3 region is CASSWGGVTAQPQHF. CDR3 coding DNA: TGTGCCAGCAGCTGGGGGGGGGTAACGGCTCAGCCCCAGCATTTT. The full variable domain, with the rest looked up from reference TRBV5-6 and TRBJ1-5, is DAGVTQSPTHLIKTRGQQVTLRCSPKSGHDTVSWYQQALGQGPQFIFQYYEEEERQRGNFPDRFSGHQFPNYSSELNVNALLLGDSALYLCASSWGGVTAQPQHFGDGTRLSIL.

Details on this clonotype: Compared with germline, one end of the junction differs, possibly owing to a read error. V is TRBV7-9 and J is TRBJ1-1; no clear D. The CDR3 has 14 residues. Germline CDR1 SEHNR, CDR2 FQNEAQ (reference sequence). This chain's CDR3 is CANSLALKNTEAFF. The CDR3 DNA reads as TGTGCCAACAGCTTAGCACTAAAGAACACTGAAGCTTTCTTT.

This chain links TRBV7-2 with TRBJ2-7; TRBD1 aligns across 8 bases. V dropped 1 base and J dropped 3; count of bases not matched to a gene: 5. CDR1 and CDR2 (germline): SGHTA, FQGNSA. The CDR3 loop spans 15 amino acids. CDR3 sequence (DNA): TGTGCCAGCAGCTTAGTAATGGACAGGGACTACGAGCAGTACTTC. As protein: CASSLVMDRDYEQYF.